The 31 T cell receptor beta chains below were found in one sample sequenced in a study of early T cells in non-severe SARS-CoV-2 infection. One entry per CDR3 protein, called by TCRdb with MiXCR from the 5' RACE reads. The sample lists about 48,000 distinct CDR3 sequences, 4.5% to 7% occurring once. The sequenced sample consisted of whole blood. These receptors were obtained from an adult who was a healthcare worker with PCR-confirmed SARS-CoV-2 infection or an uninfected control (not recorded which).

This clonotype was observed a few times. CDR3 sequence (DNA): TGCGCCAGCAGTGAGGCGGGACTAGCGGGGAATCGGGAGCAGTACTTC. Translation gives CASSEAGLAGNREQYF. V usage is TRBV10-1 and J usage is TRBJ2-7, with 13 bases identical to TRBD2. Germline V CDR1 and CDR2: WNHNN, SYGVQD (reference sequence). Unmatched junction bases numbered 8, after V lost 2 bases and J lost 7 bases. This CDR3 spans 16 amino acids.

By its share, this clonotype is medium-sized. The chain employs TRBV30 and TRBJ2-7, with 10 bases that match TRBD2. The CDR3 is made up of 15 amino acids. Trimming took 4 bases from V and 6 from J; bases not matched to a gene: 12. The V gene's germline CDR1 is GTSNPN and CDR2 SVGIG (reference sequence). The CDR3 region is CAWIPGASGSGEQYF. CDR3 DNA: TGTGCCTGGATTCCAGGGGCTAGCGGGAGTGGCGAGCAGTACTTC.

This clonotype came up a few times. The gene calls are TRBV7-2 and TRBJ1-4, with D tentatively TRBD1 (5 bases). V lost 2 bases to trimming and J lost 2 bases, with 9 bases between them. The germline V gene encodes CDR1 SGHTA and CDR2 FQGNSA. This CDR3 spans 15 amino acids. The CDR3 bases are TGTGCCAGCAGCTTAAACGGACACACTAATGAAAAACTGTTTTTT. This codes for CASSLNGHTNEKLFF.

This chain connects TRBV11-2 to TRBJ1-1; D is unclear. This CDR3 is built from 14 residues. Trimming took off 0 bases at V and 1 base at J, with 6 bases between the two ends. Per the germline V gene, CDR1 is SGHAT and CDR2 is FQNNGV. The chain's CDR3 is CASSLDPRNTEAFF. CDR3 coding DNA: TGTGCCAGCAGCTTAGATCCGAGGAACACTGAAGCTTTCTTT.

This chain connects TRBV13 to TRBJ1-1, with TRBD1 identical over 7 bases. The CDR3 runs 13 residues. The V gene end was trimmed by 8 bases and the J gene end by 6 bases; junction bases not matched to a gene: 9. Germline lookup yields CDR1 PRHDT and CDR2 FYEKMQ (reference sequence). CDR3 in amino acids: CASGDRGTPEAFF. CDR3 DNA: TGTGCCAGCGGGGACAGAGGTACCCCTGAAGCTTTCTTT.

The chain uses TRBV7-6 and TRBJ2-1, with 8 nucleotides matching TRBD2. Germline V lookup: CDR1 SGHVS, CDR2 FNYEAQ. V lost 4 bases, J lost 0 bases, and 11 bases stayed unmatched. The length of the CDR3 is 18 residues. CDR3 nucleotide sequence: TGTGCCAGCAGCTCCATAAATCTAGCGGGCCACTCCTACAATGAGCAGTTCTTC. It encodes CASSSINLAGHSYNEQFF. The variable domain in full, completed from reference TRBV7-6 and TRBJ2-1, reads GAGVSQSPRYKVTKRGQDVALRCDPISGHVSLYWYRQALGQGPEFLTYFNYEAQQDKSGLPNDRFSAERPEGSISTLTIQRTEQRDSAMYRCASSSINLAGHSYNEQFFGPGTRLTVL.

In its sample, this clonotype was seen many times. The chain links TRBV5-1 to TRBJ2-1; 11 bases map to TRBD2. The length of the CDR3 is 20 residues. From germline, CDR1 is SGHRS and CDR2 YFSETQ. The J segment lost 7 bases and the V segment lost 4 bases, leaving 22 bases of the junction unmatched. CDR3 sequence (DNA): TGCGCCAGCAGCCCCTCTTCTGGAACTAGCGGGAGAAAGGTGCTGAATGAGCAGTTCTTC. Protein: CASSPSSGTSGRKVLNEQFF.

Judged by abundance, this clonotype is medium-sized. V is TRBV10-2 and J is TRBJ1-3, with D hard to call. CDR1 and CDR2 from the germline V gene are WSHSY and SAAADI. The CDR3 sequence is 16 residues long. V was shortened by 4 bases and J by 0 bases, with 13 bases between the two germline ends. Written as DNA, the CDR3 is TGCGCCAGCAGTGGGGAATTTGGCGGCTCTGGAAACACCATATATTTT. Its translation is CASSGEFGGSGNTIYF.

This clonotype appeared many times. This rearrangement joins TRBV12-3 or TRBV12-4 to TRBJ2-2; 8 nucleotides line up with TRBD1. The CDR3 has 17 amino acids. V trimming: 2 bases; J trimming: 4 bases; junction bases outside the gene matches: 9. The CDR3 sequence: CASSLRGRGRGTGELFF. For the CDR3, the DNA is TGTGCCAGCAGTTTACGGGGCAGGGGGCGAGGCACCGGGGAGCTGTTTTTT.

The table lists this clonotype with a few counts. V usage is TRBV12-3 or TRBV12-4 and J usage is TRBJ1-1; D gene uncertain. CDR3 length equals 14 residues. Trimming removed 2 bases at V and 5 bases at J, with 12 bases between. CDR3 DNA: TGTGCCAGCAGTTTAAGCTCCGGGTATACTGAAGCTTTCTTT. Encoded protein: CASSLSSGYTEAFF.

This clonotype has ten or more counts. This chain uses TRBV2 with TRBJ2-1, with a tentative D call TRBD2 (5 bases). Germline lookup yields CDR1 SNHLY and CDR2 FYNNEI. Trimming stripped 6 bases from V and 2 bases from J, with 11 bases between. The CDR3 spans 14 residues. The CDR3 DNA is TGTGCCAGCAGAGTTAGCGCTCCCTACAATGAGCAGTTCTTC. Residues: CASRVSAPYNEQFF.

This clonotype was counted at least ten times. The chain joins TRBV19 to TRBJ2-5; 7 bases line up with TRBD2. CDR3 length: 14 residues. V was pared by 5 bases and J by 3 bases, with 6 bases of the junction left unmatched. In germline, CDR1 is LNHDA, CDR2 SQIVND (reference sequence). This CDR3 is CASSPRDYEETQYF. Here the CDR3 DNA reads TGTGCCAGTAGTCCTCGGGACTATGAAGAGACCCAGTACTTC.

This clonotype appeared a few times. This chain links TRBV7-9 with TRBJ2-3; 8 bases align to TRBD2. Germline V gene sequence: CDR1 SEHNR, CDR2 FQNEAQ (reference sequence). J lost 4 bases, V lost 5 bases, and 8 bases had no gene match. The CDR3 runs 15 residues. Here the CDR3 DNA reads TGTGCCAGCAGCCGCCCGGGAGGGCATGCAGATACGCAGTATTTT. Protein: CASSRPGGHADTQYF.

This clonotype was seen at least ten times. The CDR3 region is CASSQVGGSYGYTF. The CDR3 bases are TGTGCCAGCAGCCAAGTGGGGGGATCCTATGGCTACACCTTC. This chain links TRBV3-1 with TRBJ1-2, with D tentatively TRBD1 (5 bases). Trimming removed 1 base from V and 4 bases from J, with 10 bases in between. The CDR3 runs to 14 residues. Germline V gene sequence: CDR1 LGHDT, CDR2 YNNKEL (reference sequence).

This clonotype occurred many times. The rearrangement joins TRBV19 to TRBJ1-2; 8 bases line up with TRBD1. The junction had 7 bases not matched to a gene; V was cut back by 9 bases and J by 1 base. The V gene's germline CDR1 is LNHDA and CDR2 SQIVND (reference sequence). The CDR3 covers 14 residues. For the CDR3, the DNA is TGTGCCAGCAACGACAGGGGCCGTAACTATGGCTACACCTTC. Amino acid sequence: CASNDRGRNYGYTF.

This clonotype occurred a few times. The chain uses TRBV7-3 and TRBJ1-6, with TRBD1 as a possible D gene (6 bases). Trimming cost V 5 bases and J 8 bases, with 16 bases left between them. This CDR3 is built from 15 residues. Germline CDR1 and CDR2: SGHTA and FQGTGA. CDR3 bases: TGTGCCAGCAGCACGGGGGCAGTGATCTATTCACCCCTCCACTTT. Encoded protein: CASSTGAVIYSPLHF.

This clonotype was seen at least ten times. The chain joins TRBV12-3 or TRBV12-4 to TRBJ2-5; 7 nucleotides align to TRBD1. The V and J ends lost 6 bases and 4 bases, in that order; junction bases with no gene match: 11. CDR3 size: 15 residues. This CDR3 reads CASSSRLGGIETQYF. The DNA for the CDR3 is TGTGCCAGCAGCTCAAGATTAGGGGGCATAGAGACCCAGTACTTC.

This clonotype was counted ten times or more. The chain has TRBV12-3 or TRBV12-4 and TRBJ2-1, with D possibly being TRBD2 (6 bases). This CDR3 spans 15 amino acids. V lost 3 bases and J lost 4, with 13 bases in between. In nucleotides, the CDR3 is TGTGCCAGCAGTTTCGGACTACCATCTTACAATGAGCAGTTCTTC. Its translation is CASSFGLPSYNEQFF.

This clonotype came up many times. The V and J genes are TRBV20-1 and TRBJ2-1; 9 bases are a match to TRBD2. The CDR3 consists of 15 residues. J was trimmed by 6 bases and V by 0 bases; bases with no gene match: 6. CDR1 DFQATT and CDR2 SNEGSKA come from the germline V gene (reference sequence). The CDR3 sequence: CSARDRSSGSNEQFF. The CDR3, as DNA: TGCAGTGCTAGAGATCGTAGTAGCGGGAGCAATGAGCAGTTCTTC.

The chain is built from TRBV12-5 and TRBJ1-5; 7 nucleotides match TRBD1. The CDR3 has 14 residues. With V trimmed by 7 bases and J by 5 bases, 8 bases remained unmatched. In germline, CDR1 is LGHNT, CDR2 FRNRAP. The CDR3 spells CASALTGRHQPQHF. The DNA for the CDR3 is TGTGCTAGTGCCCTGACAGGGAGGCATCAGCCCCAGCATTTT.

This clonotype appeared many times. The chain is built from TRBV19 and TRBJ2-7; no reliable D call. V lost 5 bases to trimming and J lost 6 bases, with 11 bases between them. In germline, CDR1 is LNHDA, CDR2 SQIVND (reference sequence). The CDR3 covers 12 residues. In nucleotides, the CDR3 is TGTGCCAGTAGTCTGTCAGTCGGCGAGCAGTACTTC. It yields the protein CASSLSVGEQYF.

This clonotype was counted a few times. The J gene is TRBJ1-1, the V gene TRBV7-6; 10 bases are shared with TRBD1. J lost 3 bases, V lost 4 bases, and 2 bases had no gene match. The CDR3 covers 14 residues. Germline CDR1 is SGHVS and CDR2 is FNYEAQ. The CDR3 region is CASSSGTGDTEAFF. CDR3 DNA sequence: TGTGCCAGCAGCTCGGGGACAGGGGACACTGAAGCTTTCTTT. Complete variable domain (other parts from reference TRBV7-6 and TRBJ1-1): GAGVSQSPRYKVTKRGQDVALRCDPISGHVSLYWYRQALGQGPEFLTYFNYEAQQDKSGLPNDRFSAERPEGSISTLTIQRTEQRDSAMYRCASSSGTGDTEAFFGQGTRLTVV.

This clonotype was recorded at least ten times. CDR3 sequence (DNA): TGTGCCAGCACCGAAAGACAGGGGGCTCGGTACGAGCAGTACTTC. It translates to CASTERQGARYEQYF. The rearrangement uses TRBV12-3 or TRBV12-4 and TRBJ2-7; 10 bases agree with TRBD1. V trimming: 7 bases; J trimming: 4 bases; junction bases outside the gene matches: 10. The CDR3 loop spans 15 amino acids.

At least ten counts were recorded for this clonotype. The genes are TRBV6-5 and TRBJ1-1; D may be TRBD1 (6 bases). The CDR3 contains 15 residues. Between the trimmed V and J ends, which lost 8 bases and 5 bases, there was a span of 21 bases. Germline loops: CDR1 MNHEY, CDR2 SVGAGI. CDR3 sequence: CASGKGQSWETEAFF. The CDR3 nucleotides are TGTGCCAGCGGTAAGGGACAAAGTTGGGAGACTGAAGCTTTCTTT.

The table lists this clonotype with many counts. The CDR3 sequence: CASSKTEVGGYKMALAKNIQYF. The CDR3 nucleotides read TGTGCCAGCAGCAAAACCGAGGTGGGGGGTTACAAGATGGCCTTAGCCAAAAACATTCAGTACTTC. The rearrangement joins TRBV21-1 to TRBJ2-4; TRBD1 was called by the table and not checked on the DNA. TRBV21-1 is a listed pseudogene. The CDR3 is made up of 22 amino acids.

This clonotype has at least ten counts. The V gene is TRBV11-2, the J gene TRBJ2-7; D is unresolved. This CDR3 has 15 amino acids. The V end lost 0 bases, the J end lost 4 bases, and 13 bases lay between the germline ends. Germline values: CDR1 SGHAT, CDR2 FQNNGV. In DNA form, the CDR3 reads TGTGCCAGCAGCTTAGATTGGTCCCCTCAATACGAGCAGTACTTC. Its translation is CASSLDWSPQYEQYF. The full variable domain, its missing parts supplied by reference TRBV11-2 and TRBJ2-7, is EAGVAQSPRYKIIEKRQSVAFWCNPISGHATLYWYQQILGQGPKLLIQFQNNGVVDDSQLPKDRFSAERLKGVDSTLKIQPAKLEDSAVYLCASSLDWSPQYEQYFGPGTRLTVT.

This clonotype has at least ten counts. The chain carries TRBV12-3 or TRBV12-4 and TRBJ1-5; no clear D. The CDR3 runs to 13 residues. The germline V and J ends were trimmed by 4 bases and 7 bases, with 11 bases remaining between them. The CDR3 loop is CASSSTQGQPQHF. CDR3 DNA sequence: TGTGCCAGCAGTTCTACTCAAGGGCAGCCCCAGCATTTT.

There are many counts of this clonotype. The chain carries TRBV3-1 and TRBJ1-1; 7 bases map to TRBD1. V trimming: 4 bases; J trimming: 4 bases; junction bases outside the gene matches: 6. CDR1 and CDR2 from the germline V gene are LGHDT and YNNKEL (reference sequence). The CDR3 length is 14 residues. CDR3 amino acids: CASSRYRGVTEAFF. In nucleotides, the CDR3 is TGTGCCAGCAGCCGTTACAGGGGAGTCACTGAAGCTTTCTTT.

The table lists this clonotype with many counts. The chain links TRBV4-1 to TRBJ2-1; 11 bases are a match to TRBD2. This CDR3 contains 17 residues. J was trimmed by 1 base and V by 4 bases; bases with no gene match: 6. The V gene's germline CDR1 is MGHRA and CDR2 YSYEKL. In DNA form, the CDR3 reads TGCGCCAGCAGCCGTGTACTAGCGGGAGTTTCCTACAATGAGCAGTTCTTC. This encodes CASSRVLAGVSYNEQFF.

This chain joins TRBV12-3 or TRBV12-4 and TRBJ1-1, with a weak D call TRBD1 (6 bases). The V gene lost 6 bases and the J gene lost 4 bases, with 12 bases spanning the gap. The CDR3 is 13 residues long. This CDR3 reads CASSITGSTEAFF. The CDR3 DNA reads TGTGCCAGCAGCATAACAGGGAGCACTGAAGCTTTCTTT.

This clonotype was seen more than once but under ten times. CDR3 nucleotide sequence: TGCGCCAGCAAGGAGCAACCGAACACTGAAGCTTTCTTT. Translation: CASKEQPNTEAFF. The chain recombines TRBV5-1 with TRBJ1-1; D uncertain. Germline-derived CDR1 and CDR2 are SGHRS and YFSETQ. V dropped 6 bases and J dropped 1 base, with 10 bases sitting between them. The CDR3 is 13 amino acids.